This TCR beta chain is drawn from a study of PD-L1 blockade in urothelial cancer. In the study overall: Blood was evaluated 3 weeks (second dose) and 6 weeks after therapy began. Median blood clonality was roughly 0.072, with 75,000 to 100,000 unique TCRs.

Time point meaning: pretreatment peripheral blood. The V gene lost 0 bases and the J gene lost 2 bases, with 7 bases spanning the gap. This CDR3 comprises 14 residues. CDR1 is MRHNA and CDR2 is SNTAGT in the germline V gene. The table came from immunoSEQ multiplex PCR; TCRdb's copy has only in-frame clones and leaves some out. The sample lists fewer than 60,000 clones, more than 75% seen once, with 1% to 1.5% in the top ten. This clone has only one observation. The chain employs TRBV6-4 and TRBJ1-1; possibly TRBD1 for D (5 bases). The source of this sequence is a man aged 50 to 59 with urothelial cancer. The specimen was PBMCs, collected around atezolizumab (anti-PD-L1) treatment. In DNA form, the CDR3 reads TGTGCCAGCAGTGACTCGGACAAAAACACTGAAGCTTTCTTT. Translating it yields CASSDSDKNTEAFF.